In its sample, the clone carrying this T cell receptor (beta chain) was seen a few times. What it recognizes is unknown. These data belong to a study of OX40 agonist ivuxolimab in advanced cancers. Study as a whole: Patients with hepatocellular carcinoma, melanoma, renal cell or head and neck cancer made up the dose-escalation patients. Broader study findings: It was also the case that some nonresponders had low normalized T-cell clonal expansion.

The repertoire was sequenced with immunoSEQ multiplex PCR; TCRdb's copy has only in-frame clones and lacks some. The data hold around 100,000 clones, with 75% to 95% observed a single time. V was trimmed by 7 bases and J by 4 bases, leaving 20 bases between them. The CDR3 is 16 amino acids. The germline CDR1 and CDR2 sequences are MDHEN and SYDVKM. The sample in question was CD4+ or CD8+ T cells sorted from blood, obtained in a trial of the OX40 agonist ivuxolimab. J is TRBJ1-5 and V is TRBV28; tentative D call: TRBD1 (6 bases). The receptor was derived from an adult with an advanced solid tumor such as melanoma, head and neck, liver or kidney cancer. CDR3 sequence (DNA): TGTGCCAGCATTTTTCTTCAGGGGAGCGGGAATCAGCCCCAGCATTTT. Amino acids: CASIFLQGSGNQPQHF.